This T cell receptor beta chain was recorded in a study of cytomegalovirus exposure and HLA in healthy donors. General study results and limits: TCR beta sequences reportedly predicted the HLA-A and HLA-B alleles of most subjects accurately.

This clone has only one observation. Its antigen remains unidentified. Use of 60 Vbeta and 13 Jbeta primers characterized the PCR. Sequencing used immunoSEQ multiplex PCR; TCRdb keeps in-frame clones, though not all of them. Of roughly 140,000 clones detected, approximately 80% appear once; the ten largest clones hold about 4.4%. The receptor was isolated from a man aged 35-49 years in good health and CMV-seronegative. The sequenced sample was PBMCs.

This chain's CDR3 is CASSPLGTRKNQPQHF. In nucleotides, the CDR3 is TGTGCCAGCTCACCACTGGGGACTAGAAAAAATCAGCCCCAGCATTTT. The chain recombines TRBV18 with TRBJ1-5, with a weak D call TRBD1 (5 bases). The CDR3 consists of 16 residues. The V end lost 1 base, the J end lost 4 bases, and 14 bases lay between the germline ends. The germline CDR1 and CDR2 sequences are KGHSH and LQKENI.